Listed below are T cell receptor beta chains from one sample, sequenced in a study of shared clonotypes between healthy human individuals. The assay was immunoSEQ multiplex PCR, and TCRdb's table has in-frame clones only and misses some. This table holds about 2.4 million clones, 93% found once. The sample was naive CD4+ T cells from PBMCs. The receptors originated from a man aged 18 to 29 in good health. Some clones in this sample may be carry-over from other donors' samples. The conserved cysteine and the conserved F or W are not part of the CDR3 here. Fields, in order: J gene, clone size, V gene, D gene, CDR3 protein. The D gene is left open where the match is weak. Clone size is not always given. Where it is, it says once, few, many or a class for expanded clones.

j_call: TRBJ2-1
clone_size: .
v_call: TRBV11-3
d_call: TRBD2
cdr3_aa: ASSLGGRARYEQF

j_call: TRBJ1-2
clone_size: .
v_call: TRBV27
d_call: .
cdr3_aa: ASSLFSQDSFYGYT

j_call: TRBJ2-5
clone_size: .
v_call: TRBV28
d_call: .
cdr3_aa: ASSFVAPHRGGRETQY

j_call: TRBJ1-4
clone_size: few
v_call: TRBV7-2
d_call: .
cdr3_aa: ASSLGGRRGEKLF

j_call: TRBJ2-1
clone_size: .
v_call: TRBV4-3
d_call: .
cdr3_aa: ASSQDPPGDEQF

j_call: TRBJ2-1
clone_size: .
v_call: TRBV29-1
d_call: .
cdr3_aa: SGGSDRPNSYNEQF

j_call: TRBJ2-7
clone_size: .
v_call: TRBV7-2
d_call: TRBD1
cdr3_aa: ASSLDRGSEQY

j_call: TRBJ2-1
clone_size: .
v_call: TRBV6-6
d_call: .
cdr3_aa: ASSSGQFNRNEQF

j_call: TRBJ2-7
clone_size: once
v_call: TRBV6-5
d_call: .
cdr3_aa: ANRPGNYEQY

j_call: TRBJ1-3
clone_size: .
v_call: TRBV5-6
d_call: .
cdr3_aa: ASSLTGTGNTIY

j_call: TRBJ2-1
clone_size: .
v_call: TRBV7-6
d_call: TRBD1
cdr3_aa: ASSKAYRGRSYNEQF

j_call: TRBJ2-1
clone_size: .
v_call: TRBV7-8
d_call: TRBD2
cdr3_aa: ASSLGLAGQF

j_call: TRBJ1-2
clone_size: once
v_call: TRBV4-2
d_call: .
cdr3_aa: ASSPRQDANYGYT

j_call: TRBJ2-1
clone_size: .
v_call: TRBV10-3
d_call: TRBD1
cdr3_aa: AISDLTGNNEQF

j_call: TRBJ2-5
clone_size: .
v_call: TRBV30
d_call: .
cdr3_aa: AWSVGETQY

j_call: TRBJ2-5
clone_size: .
v_call: TRBV7-2
d_call: .
cdr3_aa: ASSLALLEFETQY

j_call: TRBJ1-2
clone_size: .
v_call: TRBV9
d_call: .
cdr3_aa: ASSVEPAGTYGYT

j_call: TRBJ2-1
clone_size: .
v_call: TRBV7-3
d_call: TRBD1
cdr3_aa: ASSRFRDSVNEQF

j_call: TRBJ2-6
clone_size: .
v_call: TRBV25-1
d_call: .
cdr3_aa: ASSEGGAGANVLT

j_call: TRBJ2-1
clone_size: .
v_call: TRBV6-5
d_call: TRBD2
cdr3_aa: ASSRPGTRLGEQF

j_call: TRBJ1-1
clone_size: .
v_call: TRBV18
d_call: TRBD1
cdr3_aa: ASSPTTGETEAF

j_call: TRBJ1-1
clone_size: .
v_call: TRBV6-6
d_call: .
cdr3_aa: ASSRPNGTKNSEAF

j_call: TRBJ2-7
clone_size: .
v_call: TRBV4-3
d_call: .
cdr3_aa: ASSQGPEGRRSYEQY

j_call: TRBJ2-1
clone_size: .
v_call: TRBV5-1
d_call: TRBD2
cdr3_aa: ASSLVVSGSNEQF

j_call: TRBJ1-2
clone_size: .
v_call: TRBV10-3
d_call: .
cdr3_aa: AISDRAGERGYT

j_call: TRBJ1-3
clone_size: .
v_call: TRBV28
d_call: .
cdr3_aa: ASSSLTVSGNTIY

j_call: TRBJ2-2
clone_size: .
v_call: TRBV9
d_call: .
cdr3_aa: ASSPQVGVYTGELF

j_call: TRBJ2-1
clone_size: .
v_call: TRBV29-1
d_call: TRBD2
cdr3_aa: SATGTSGSRNEQF

j_call: TRBJ2-3
clone_size: .
v_call: TRBV6-1
d_call: .
cdr3_aa: ASSPRLISDTQY

j_call: TRBJ1-2
clone_size: .
v_call: TRBV19
d_call: .
cdr3_aa: ASSAQAHYYGYT

j_call: TRBJ2-3
clone_size: .
v_call: TRBV2
d_call: .
cdr3_aa: ASSKGLGGDTQY

j_call: TRBJ2-7
clone_size: .
v_call: TRBV5-4
d_call: .
cdr3_aa: ASSWKTGSSYEQY

j_call: TRBJ1-1
clone_size: .
v_call: TRBV6-1
d_call: .
cdr3_aa: ASRTPQMNTEAF

j_call: TRBJ1-3
clone_size: .
v_call: TRBV28
d_call: .
cdr3_aa: ASSFGGYSGNTIY

j_call: TRBJ2-7
clone_size: .
v_call: TRBV11-2
d_call: TRBD2
cdr3_aa: ASSLELAGVYEQY

j_call: TRBJ1-2
clone_size: .
v_call: TRBV9
d_call: TRBD1
cdr3_aa: ASSVGRTGALGYT

j_call: TRBJ2-7
clone_size: .
v_call: TRBV2
d_call: .
cdr3_aa: ASRQYEQY

j_call: TRBJ2-7
clone_size: once
v_call: TRBV6-6
d_call: .
cdr3_aa: ASSPGQYEQY

j_call: TRBJ2-6
clone_size: .
v_call: TRBV30
d_call: .
cdr3_aa: AWSVMRGQIHGVLT

j_call: TRBJ2-7
clone_size: .
v_call: TRBV27
d_call: TRBD1
cdr3_aa: ASSTRQGTPYEQY

j_call: TRBJ1-5
clone_size: .
v_call: TRBV28
d_call: .
cdr3_aa: ASSQPKSPGIMPQH

j_call: TRBJ2-7
clone_size: .
v_call: TRBV5-1
d_call: TRBD1
cdr3_aa: ASSLGDRAGHEQY

j_call: TRBJ2-1
clone_size: .
v_call: TRBV6-6
d_call: TRBD2
cdr3_aa: ASSARGGRGNEQF

j_call: TRBJ1-5
clone_size: .
v_call: TRBV4-1
d_call: .
cdr3_aa: ASSRGDSNQPQH

j_call: TRBJ2-3
clone_size: .
v_call: TRBV18
d_call: TRBD1
cdr3_aa: ASSPRTGTGSTDTQY

j_call: TRBJ1-2
clone_size: .
v_call: TRBV6-1
d_call: .
cdr3_aa: ASSAFLGGYT

j_call: TRBJ1-3
clone_size: .
v_call: TRBV13
d_call: TRBD1
cdr3_aa: ASSLGRWWTGPAGNTIY

j_call: TRBJ1-2
clone_size: .
v_call: TRBV27
d_call: .
cdr3_aa: ASSSGRGAYYGYT

j_call: TRBJ1-6
clone_size: .
v_call: TRBV27
d_call: .
cdr3_aa: ASRDYNSPLH

j_call: TRBJ2-1
clone_size: .
v_call: TRBV19
d_call: .
cdr3_aa: ASSTTSDSKVNNEQF

j_call: TRBJ1-5
clone_size: .
v_call: TRBV28
d_call: .
cdr3_aa: ASSPLTGAYQPQH

j_call: TRBJ2-5
clone_size: .
v_call: TRBV7-3
d_call: .
cdr3_aa: ASSLDYLETQY

j_call: TRBJ2-3
clone_size: .
v_call: TRBV9
d_call: .
cdr3_aa: ASSVDNWNTDTQY

j_call: TRBJ1-1
clone_size: once
v_call: TRBV14
d_call: .
cdr3_aa: ASSRGGRAEAF

j_call: TRBJ1-1
clone_size: once
v_call: TRBV13
d_call: .
cdr3_aa: ASSFHTEAF

j_call: TRBJ1-4
clone_size: .
v_call: TRBV6-5
d_call: TRBD1
cdr3_aa: ASSYYGQAQEEKLF

j_call: TRBJ2-6
clone_size: .
v_call: TRBV6-1
d_call: .
cdr3_aa: ASSGQFSGANVLT

j_call: TRBJ2-7
clone_size: .
v_call: TRBV18
d_call: .
cdr3_aa: ASSPQGSMVEQY

j_call: TRBJ1-1
clone_size: .
v_call: TRBV11-3
d_call: .
cdr3_aa: ASKDSPNTEAF